The 8 T cell receptor beta chains below all came from one sample that was sequenced in a study of PD-1 blockade in classical Hodgkin lymphoma. Exposure to brentuximab vedotin varied, and each patient had relapsed following autologous stem cell transplantation. This table comes from immunoSEQ multiplex PCR, and its TCRdb copy is limited to in-frame clones, with some not included. The sample has some 60,000 clones; roughly nine tenths are singletons. The material sequenced was peripheral blood mononuclear cells (PBMCs), taken at baseline. The receptor set was obtained from a human donor with classical Hodgkin lymphoma.

The CDR3 loop is CASSHTEGFADTQYF. CDR3 sequence (DNA): TGTGCCAGCAGTCATACGGAGGGGTTCGCAGATACGCAGTATTTT. V is TRBV28 and J is TRBJ2-3, with a possible D match to TRBD2 (6 bases). This CDR3 is built from 15 residues. Germline values: CDR1 MDHEN, CDR2 SYDVKM. V lost 5 bases and J 4 bases, leaving 16 bases between the germline ends.

This chain's CDR3 is CASGQGLNTKAFF. The CDR3 nucleotides read TGTGCCAGTGGACAGGGATTGAACACGAAAGCTTTCTTT. The chain couples TRBV19 to TRBJ1-1; 8 positions agree with TRBD1. V shed 8 bases, J shed 9 bases, and the junction held 11 bases outside the gene matches. The CDR3 is 13 residues long. Looked up from germline, CDR1 is LNHDA and CDR2 is SQIVND (reference sequence).

The gene calls are TRBV6-5 and TRBJ2-1, with 8 positions matching TRBD1. This CDR3 spans 13 amino acids. Trimming cost V 5 bases and J 9 bases; bases outside gene matches: 6. The germline V gene has CDR1 MNHEY and CDR2 SVGAGI. For the CDR3, the DNA is TGTGCCAGCAGTACCTCAGGGGGCGTTGAGCAGTTCTTC. Protein: CASSTSGGVEQFF.

This rearrangement joins TRBV18 to TRBJ2-1, with 13 positions matching TRBD2. After removal of 3 bases from V and 9 bases from J, the junction contained 5 bases not matched to a gene. The germline gives CDR1 KGHSH, CDR2 LQKENI. The CDR3 totals 15 residues. This CDR3 is CASSPTSGGASEQFF. As DNA, the CDR3 is TGTGCCAGCTCACCTACTAGCGGGGGGGCCTCTGAGCAGTTCTTC.

The chain recombines TRBV19 with TRBJ2-1, with D possibly matching TRBD2 (6 bases). CDR3 size: 13 residues. Germline V lookup: CDR1 LNHDA, CDR2 SQIVND (reference sequence). Trimming shortened V by 4 bases and J by 9 bases, and 13 bases separated the two germline ends. CDR3 sequence: CASSRSGGGEQFF. The CDR3 nucleotides read TGTGCCAGTAGTAGGAGTGGGGGAGGTGAGCAGTTCTTC.

The gene calls are TRBV29-1 and TRBJ1-1; D might be TRBD1 (5 bases). Trimming cost V 0 bases and J 1 base, with 12 bases left between them. Germline CDR1 reads SQVTM; CDR2 reads ANQGSEA. This CDR3 contains 15 residues. This chain's CDR3 is CSVEDSGAGNTEAFF. CDR3 nucleotide sequence: TGCAGCGTTGAAGATTCTGGGGCGGGGAACACTGAAGCTTTCTTT.

The chain uses TRBV4-1 and TRBJ1-6; TRBD1 agrees at 7 bases. The CDR3 spans 17 residues. CDR1 is MGHRA, CDR2 YSYEKL, per germline. The ends lost 1 base at V and 6 bases at J; junction bases unmatched: 9. The CDR3 coding sequence is TGCGCCAGCAGCCAAGGAGCCGGGGGACAGCTTAATTCACCCCTCCACTTT. Translation gives CASSQGAGGQLNSPLHF.

The V gene is TRBV5-1, the J gene TRBJ2-3; 14 bases fit TRBD2. This CDR3 spans 18 amino acids. Germline assignment: CDR1 SGHRS and CDR2 YFSETQ. V was pared by 3 bases and J by 2 bases, with 8 bases of the junction left unmatched. For the CDR3, the DNA is TGCGCCAGCAGCTCAGGAGGACTAGCGGGGGGACTCACAGATACGCAGTATTTT. Translation gives CASSSGGLAGGLTDTQYF.